The T cell receptor (beta chain) under discussion was sequenced for a study of blood T cells in healthy people across ages. V lost 4 bases and J lost 7; bases outside the gene matches: 13. The CDR3 runs to 15 residues. Germline CDR1 and CDR2: DFQATT and SNEGSKA (reference sequence). Of note for this clonotype: Its antigen is currently unknown.

A second PCR, run for about 7 to 11 cycles, used a sample-barcoded 5' primer plus a J-beta primer mix. A minimum of 2.5 million CDR3-containing paired-end reads was obtained for each sample. TCRdb re-called the 5' RACE reads with MiXCR, one entry per CDR3 protein. The sample records about a million distinct CDR3 sequences, around two fifths being singletons. Study-wide findings and caveats: As age increased, TCR beta diversity per million T cells fell in a roughly linear fashion.

Sequencing used blood. The receptor was isolated from a man aged 18 to 35 in good health. This chain uses TRBV20-1 with TRBJ2-7; 10 nucleotides line up with TRBD2. The CDR3 DNA follows: TGCAGTGCTAAAAGCGGGGGGGTTATTACAGCGGAGCAGTACTTC. Encoded protein: CSAKSGGVITAEQYF.